This T cell receptor beta chain was profiled in a study of breast tumors, draining lymph nodes, adjacent tissues. TCRdb re-called the multiplex PCR reads with MiXCR, one entry per CDR3 protein. This table has nearly 200,000 distinct CDR3 sequences, around a third appearing once. Samples came from axillary lymph nodes draining the breast cancer. Study-wide findings and caveats: Compared with lymph nodes, tumors were less diverse; compared with nontumor tissue, more.

CDR1 is SGHVS and CDR2 is FQNEAQ in the germline V gene. The CDR3 has 14 amino acids. Comments on this clonotype: The antigen remains unidentified. A read error may produce the germline difference seen at one junction end.

Sequencing was carried out using axillary lymph node tissue. This sequence joins TRBV7-8 and TRBJ1-2; 9 bases map to TRBD1. The sequence was collected from a female donor with breast cancer. Some clones in this sample may be carry-over from other donors' samples. The CDR3 DNA reads TGTGCCAGCAGCCCGGACAGGGGTACTTATGGCTGCACCTTC. Its protein is CASSPDRGTYGCTF.